These 20 T cell receptor beta chains share one sample of origin, sequenced in a study of post-analysis software for immune sequencing data. Study results and caveats: Compared with controls, patients had more of five TRBV segments, including TRBV5-6, TRBV5-1 and TRBV20-1.

Built from TCR beta cDNA, the libraries had unique molecular identifiers in them. In TCRdb, the PCR reads were re-called with MiXCR into one record per CDR3 protein. The sample comprises roughly 570,000 distinct CDR3 sequences, less than 40% of which are singletons, and approximately 6% rests with the top ten. These receptors have no known antigen. Material for sequencing was blood. These receptors were taken from a girl aged 2-17 years with multiple sclerosis.

This clonotype has just a few counts. The chain carries TRBV4-1 and TRBJ2-1; a possible D gene is TRBD2 (7 bases). V was cut by 0 bases and J by 10 bases, with 19 bases left in between. This CDR3 has 16 amino acids. Germline loops: CDR1 MGHRA, CDR2 YSYEKL. The CDR3 sequence: CASSQDPGGQAWEQFF. The CDR3 bases are TGCGCCAGCAGCCAAGATCCGGGGGGCCAAGCTTGGGAGCAGTTCTTC.

This clonotype has only a few counts. V is TRBV12-3 or TRBV12-4 and J is TRBJ1-2, with no clear D. The CDR3 has 12 amino acids. Trimming took 1 base from V and 10 from J, leaving 10 bases between them. CDR3 amino acids: CASSLGVTDYTF. CDR3 DNA sequence: TGTGCCAGCAGTTTAGGGGTTACTGACTACACCTTC.

This clonotype was seen more than once but under ten times. The V gene is TRBV20-1, the J gene TRBJ2-2, with D tentatively TRBD2 (6 bases). The CDR3 runs 14 residues. Germline values: CDR1 DFQATT, CDR2 SNEGSKA (reference sequence). The V end lost 0 bases, the J end lost 4 bases, and 9 bases lay between the germline ends. The CDR3 DNA sequence: TGCAGTGCTAGAGATATCGGGGGCACCGGGGAGCTGTTTTTT. Encoded protein: CSARDIGGTGELFF.

The chain joins TRBV20-1 to TRBJ1-5, with 9 positions matching TRBD1. V gave up 1 base and J gave up 3 bases; unmatched junction bases: 7. The CDR3 is 16 residues long. CDR1 is DFQATT, CDR2 SNEGSKA, per germline (reference sequence). This CDR3 reads CSARVTGTGPNQPQHF. The DNA for the CDR3 is TGCAGTGCTAGAGTTACCGGGACAGGGCCCAATCAGCCCCAGCATTTT.

Only a few counts were recorded for this clonotype. The chain combines TRBV4-1 with TRBJ2-7; perhaps TRBD2 as D (6 bases). Germline CDR1 reads MGHRA; CDR2 reads YSYEKL. Trimming removed 1 base at V and 3 bases at J, with 10 bases between. The CDR3 consists of 14 residues. CDR3 nucleotide sequence: TGCGCCAGCAGCCAAGTGCGGGGCCTCTACGAGCAGTACTTC. Its protein is CASSQVRGLYEQYF.

CDR3 loop: CASSQVRAYEQYF. DNA of the CDR3: TGCGCCAGCAGCCAAGTGCGGGCCTACGAGCAGTACTTC. The chain links TRBV4-1 to TRBJ2-7; TRBD2 is a possible D gene (5 bases). Trimming cost V 1 base and J 2 bases, with 6 bases left between them. This CDR3 has 13 amino acids. Germline assignment: CDR1 MGHRA and CDR2 YSYEKL.

This chain links TRBV5-1 with TRBJ2-3; TRBD2 is a possible D gene (6 bases). The CDR3 has 16 amino acids. CDR1 SGHRS and CDR2 YFSETQ come from the germline V gene. The ends were cut back, 4 bases at V and 0 bases at J, with 15 bases in the middle. This chain's CDR3 is CASSQGLLTSTDTQYF. Here the CDR3 DNA reads TGCGCCAGCAGCCAAGGACTACTCACTAGCACAGATACGCAGTATTTT.

To note about this clonotype: The junction departs from germline at one end; a sequencing error may be responsible. As DNA, the CDR3 is TGTGCCAGCAGCTCCTTAGCGGGCCCCCGCACAGATACTCAGTATTTT. It specifies CASSSLAGPRTDTQYF. The chain has TRBV11-2 and TRBJ2-3, with 7 bases aligning to TRBD2. Germline assignment: CDR1 SGHAT and CDR2 FQNNGV. This CDR3 has 16 amino acids.

J is TRBJ2-7 and V is TRBV20-1; 9 bases agree with TRBD2. CDR3 length: 12 residues. With V trimmed by 5 bases and J by 7 bases, 6 bases remained unmatched. Germline CDR1 reads DFQATT; CDR2 reads SNEGSKA (reference sequence). The CDR3 region has the DNA TGCAGTGCTCCCGCCCTAGCGGGAGAGCAGTACTTC. Its protein is CSAPALAGEQYF.

The rearrangement joins TRBV24-1 to TRBJ2-1; 11 bases align to TRBD2. Looked up from germline, CDR1 is KGHDR and CDR2 is SFDVKD. V was clipped by 7 bases and J by 0 bases; unmatched bases: 1. The CDR3 is 15 amino acids. The CDR3 spells CATSLAGGSYNEQFF. Written as DNA, the CDR3 is TGTGCCACCAGCCTAGCGGGGGGCTCCTACAATGAGCAGTTCTTC.

This clonotype was counted a few times. J is TRBJ2-7 and V is TRBV12-3 or TRBV12-4, with D possibly being TRBD1 (5 bases). Trimming stripped 5 bases from V and 1 base from J, with 12 bases between. This CDR3 is 14 amino acids long. The CDR3 is CASSLQGDSYEQYF. The CDR3 bases are TGTGCCAGCAGTCTCCAGGGTGATTCCTACGAGCAGTACTTC.

CDR3 DNA: TGCAGCGCCGGGACTAGCGTGGGCTACAGGGGGCAGTACTTC. Protein sequence: CSAGTSVGYRGQYF. The chain combines TRBV29-1 with TRBJ2-5; TRBD2 agrees at 10 bases. Germline CDR1 SQVTM, CDR2 ANQGSEA. With 7 bases clipped from V and 11 bases from J, the junction kept 16 bases outside the gene matches. The CDR3 contains 14 residues.

The chain combines TRBV20-1 with TRBJ2-1, with TRBD2 matching over 14 bases. V gave up 1 base and J gave up 0 bases; unmatched junction bases: 5. The CDR3 sequence is 18 residues long. Germline loops: CDR1 DFQATT, CDR2 SNEGSKA (reference sequence). The CDR3 loop reads CSARGLAGGTGSYNEQFF. CDR3 bases: TGCAGTGCTAGAGGACTAGCGGGGGGGACTGGCTCCTACAATGAGCAGTTCTTC.

About this clonotype itself: One junction end does not reproduce the germline sequence, and a read error may be involved. This chain links TRBV15 with TRBJ1-1; D unclear. The CDR3 totals 14 residues. Germline CDR1 is LNHNV and CDR2 is YYDKDF (reference sequence). The CDR3 nucleotides are TGTGCCATCAGCAGAGGAGGCTTAGGACCCGAAGCTTTCTTT. It yields the protein CAISRGGLGPEAFF. Full variable domain (remainder filled in from reference TRBV15 and TRBJ1-1): DAMVIQNPRYQVTQFGKPVTLSCSQTLNHNVMYWYQQKSSQAPKLLFHYYDKDFNNEADTPDNFQSRRPNTSFCFLDIRSPGLGDTAMYLCAISRGGLGPEAFFGQGTRLTVV.

J is TRBJ2-1 and V is TRBV7-2; 13 bases match TRBD2. The germline CDR1 and CDR2 sequences are SGHTA and FQGNSA. This CDR3 has 15 amino acids. The trim removed 2 bases at V and 12 bases at J, leaving 7 bases unmatched. The CDR3 spells CASSLKLAGGPRQFF. For the CDR3, the DNA is TGTGCCAGCAGCTTAAAACTAGCGGGGGGGCCTCGGCAGTTCTTC.

This clonotype turned up a few times. The J gene is TRBJ2-7, the V gene TRBV28; D gene ambiguous. The V gene lost 2 bases and the J gene lost 6 bases, with 8 bases spanning the gap. There are 12 residues in the CDR3. The germline gives CDR1 MDHEN, CDR2 SYDVKM. The CDR3 reads CASSLLLSEQYF. The CDR3 DNA is TGTGCCAGCAGTTTACTTCTCTCCGAGCAGTACTTC.

This clonotype was seen a few times. The chain recombines TRBV20-1 with TRBJ2-3; 8 bases match TRBD2. J lost 4 bases, V lost 7 bases, and 10 bases had no gene match. Germline V gives CDR1 DFQATT, CDR2 SNEGSKA (reference sequence). CDR3 length: 14 residues. The CDR3 sequence: CSGSQGLASDTQYF. CDR3 DNA: TGCAGTGGGTCGCAAGGACTAGCCTCAGATACGCAGTATTTT.

The chain employs TRBV12-3 or TRBV12-4 and TRBJ1-2, with 12 bases identical to TRBD1. This CDR3 contains 15 residues. J was trimmed by 7 bases and V by 5 bases; bases with no gene match: 8. This CDR3 reads CASSTFGTGGSGYTF. CDR3 bases: TGTGCCAGCAGTACATTCGGGACAGGGGGCTCTGGCTACACCTTC.

This CDR3 is CASSVALHSYGYTF. CDR3 DNA: TGTGCCAGCAGCGTAGCTCTCCACTCCTATGGCTACACCTTC. The rearrangement uses TRBV9 and TRBJ1-2; D is uncertain. The CDR3 is 14 residues long. Trimming left V 0 bases short and J 4 bases short, with 10 bases between. In germline, CDR1 is SGDLS, CDR2 YYNGEE. Based on the CDR3 plus reference TRBV9 and TRBJ1-2, the full variable domain is DSGVTQTPKHLITATGQRVTLRCSPRSGDLSVYWYQQSLDQGLQFLIQYYNGEERAKGNILERFSAQQFPDLHSELNLSSLELGDSALYFCASSVALHSYGYTFGSGTRLTVV.

V gene TRBV12-3 or TRBV12-4 combines with J gene TRBJ2-3; tentatively, D is TRBD1 (5 bases). The CDR3 consists of 13 residues. V dropped 6 bases and J dropped 0 bases, with 7 bases sitting between them. The CDR3 DNA sequence: TGTGCCAGCAGGACAGAGAGCACAGATACGCAGTATTTT. Its protein is CASRTESTDTQYF.